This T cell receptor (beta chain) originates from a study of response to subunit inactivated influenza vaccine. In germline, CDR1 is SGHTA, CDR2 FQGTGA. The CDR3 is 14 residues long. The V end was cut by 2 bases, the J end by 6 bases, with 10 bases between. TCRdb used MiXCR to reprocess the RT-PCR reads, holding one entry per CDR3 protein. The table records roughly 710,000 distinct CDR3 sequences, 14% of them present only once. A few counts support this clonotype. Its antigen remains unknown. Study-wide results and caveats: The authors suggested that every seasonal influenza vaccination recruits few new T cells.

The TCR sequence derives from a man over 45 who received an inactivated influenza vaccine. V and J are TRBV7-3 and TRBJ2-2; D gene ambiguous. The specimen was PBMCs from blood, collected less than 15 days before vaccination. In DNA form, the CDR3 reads TGTGCCAGCAGCTTATGGAGTACGGCCGGGGAGCTGTTTTTT. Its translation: CASSLWSTAGELFF.